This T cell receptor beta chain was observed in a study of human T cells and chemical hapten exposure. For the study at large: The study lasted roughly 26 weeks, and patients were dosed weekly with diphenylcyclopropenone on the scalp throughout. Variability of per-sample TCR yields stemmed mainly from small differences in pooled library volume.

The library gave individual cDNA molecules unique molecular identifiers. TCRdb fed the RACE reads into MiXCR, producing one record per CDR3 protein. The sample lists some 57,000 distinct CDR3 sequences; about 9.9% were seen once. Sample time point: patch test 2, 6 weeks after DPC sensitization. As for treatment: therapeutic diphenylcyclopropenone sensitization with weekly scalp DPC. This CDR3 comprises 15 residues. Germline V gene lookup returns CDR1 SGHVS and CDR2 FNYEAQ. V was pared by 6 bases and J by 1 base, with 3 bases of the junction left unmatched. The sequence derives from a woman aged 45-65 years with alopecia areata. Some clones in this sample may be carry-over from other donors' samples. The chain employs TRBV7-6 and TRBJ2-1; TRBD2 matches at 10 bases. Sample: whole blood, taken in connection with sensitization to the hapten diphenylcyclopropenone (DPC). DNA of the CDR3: TGTGCCAGCAGGTCACTAGCGGGATCCTACAATGAGCAGTTCTTC. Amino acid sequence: CASRSLAGSYNEQFF. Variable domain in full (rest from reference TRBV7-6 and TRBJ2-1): GAGVSQSPRYKVTKRGQDVALRCDPISGHVSLYWYRQALGQGPEFLTYFNYEAQQDKSGLPNDRFSAERPEGSISTLTIQRTEQRDSAMYRCASRSLAGSYNEQFFGPGTRLTVL.